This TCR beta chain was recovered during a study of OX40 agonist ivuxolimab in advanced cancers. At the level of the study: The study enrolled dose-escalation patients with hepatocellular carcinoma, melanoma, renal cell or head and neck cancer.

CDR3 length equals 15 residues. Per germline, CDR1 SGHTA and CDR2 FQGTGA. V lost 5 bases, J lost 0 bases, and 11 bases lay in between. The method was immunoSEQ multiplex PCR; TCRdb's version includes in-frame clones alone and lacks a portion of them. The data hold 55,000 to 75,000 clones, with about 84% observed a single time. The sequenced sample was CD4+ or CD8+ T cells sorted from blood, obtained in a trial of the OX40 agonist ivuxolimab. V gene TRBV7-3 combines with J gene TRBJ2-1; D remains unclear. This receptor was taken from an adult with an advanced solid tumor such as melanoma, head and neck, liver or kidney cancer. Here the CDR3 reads CASSMYLSSYNEQFF. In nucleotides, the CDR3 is TGTGCCAGCAGCATGTACCTGAGCTCCTACAATGAGCAGTTCTTC.